The 9 T cell receptor beta chains below were found in one sample sequenced in a study of cytomegalovirus exposure and HLA in healthy donors. The study ran its PCR with 60 Vbeta and 13 Jbeta primers. The table came from immunoSEQ multiplex PCR; TCRdb's copy has only in-frame clones and leaves some out. This table holds under 200,000 clones, about 77% found once. Source material: PBMCs. These receptors were collected from a man aged 55 to 69 in good health and CMV-seronegative.

The chain combines TRBV19 with TRBJ2-3, with 9 bases aligning to TRBD2. In germline, CDR1 is LNHDA, CDR2 SQIVND (reference sequence). Trimming took 5 bases from V and 1 from J; bases not matched to a gene: 1. CDR3 length: 14 residues. The CDR3 loop reads CASSRTSGTDTQYF. Here the CDR3 DNA reads TGTGCCAGTAGTCGGACTAGCGGCACAGATACGCAGTATTTT. Filled out from reference TRBV19 and TRBJ2-3, the complete variable domain reads DGGITQSPKYLFRKEGQNVTLSCEQNLNHDAMYWYRQDPGQGLRLIYYSQIVNDFQKGDIAEGYSVSREKKESFPLTVTSAQKNPTAFYLCASSRTSGTDTQYFGPGTRLTVL.

Ten or more counts support this clone. This chain joins TRBV6-4 and TRBJ1-5, with 8 positions matching TRBD1. CDR1 is MRHNA, CDR2 SNTAGT, per germline. This CDR3 has 16 residues. V lost 9 bases and J lost 0; bases outside the gene matches: 10. The CDR3 coding sequence is TGTGCCAGAGGACAGGGTGATTTATATAGCAATCAGCCCCAGCATTTT. Protein product: CARGQGDLYSNQPQHF.

V and J are TRBV5-4 and TRBJ2-6, with TRBD2 as a possible D gene (6 bases). Trimming cost V 4 bases and J 0 bases, with 11 bases left between them. This CDR3 comprises 16 residues. CDR1 and CDR2 (germline): SGHNT, YYREEE (reference sequence). The CDR3, as DNA: TGTGCCAGCAGCGAACTAGCCCACTCTGGGGCCAACGTCCTGACTTTC. Its translation is CASSELAHSGANVLTF.

V gene TRBV7-3 combines with J gene TRBJ2-1, with 12 nucleotides matching TRBD2. J was trimmed by 5 bases and V by 2 bases; bases with no gene match: 4. CDR1 and CDR2 (germline): SGHTA, FQGTGA. The CDR3 runs to 16 residues. The CDR3 DNA reads TGTGCCAGCAGCTTAGCCGGACTAGCGGGAAACAATGAGCAGTTCTTC. Translated: CASSLAGLAGNNEQFF.

V gene TRBV28 combines with J gene TRBJ1-1; D possibly corresponds to TRBD1 (5 bases). V lost 11 bases and J 4 bases, leaving 17 bases between the germline ends. This CDR3 region has 13 residues. The germline CDR1 and CDR2 sequences are MDHEN and SYDVKM. DNA for the CDR3: TGTGCCGGCACCCCGGGGGGAAGCACTGAAGCTTTCTTT. Its translation is CAGTPGGSTEAFF.

This clone was detected only once. This chain links TRBV9 with TRBJ1-5; 7 bases are shared with TRBD1. With 4 bases clipped from V and 2 bases from J, the junction kept 9 bases outside the gene matches. CDR1 SGDLS and CDR2 YYNGEE come from the germline V gene. The CDR3 runs to 16 residues. CDR3 sequence: CASSPGDREGNQPQHF. The DNA for the CDR3 is TGTGCCAGCAGCCCGGGAGACAGGGAGGGCAATCAGCCCCAGCATTTT.

V gene TRBV27 combines with J gene TRBJ2-1, with a tentative D call TRBD1 (8 bases). V gave up 3 bases and J gave up 8 bases, with 17 bases separating them. The germline CDR1 and CDR2 sequences are MNHEY and SMNVEV (reference sequence). This CDR3 is built from 15 residues. The CDR3 DNA is TGTGCCAGCAGTTTGACAGGGGAGGGCCGGGATGAGCAGTTCTTC. Translation: CASSLTGEGRDEQFF.

The V gene is TRBV29-1, the J gene TRBJ2-7; 9 nucleotides agree with TRBD1. Losses at the gene ends were 7 bases for V and 3 bases for J; bases not matched to a gene: 7. This CDR3 spans 13 amino acids. CDR1 and CDR2 from the germline V gene are SQVTM and ANQGSEA. The DNA of the CDR3 is TGCAGCGGGACCGGACAGGGGAACTACGAGCAGTACTTC. It yields the protein CSGTGQGNYEQYF.

V is TRBV4-3 and J is TRBJ2-7, with TRBD2 matching over 13 bases. This CDR3 is built from 18 residues. CDR1 is LGHNA and CDR2 is YSLEER in the germline V gene. Trimming removed 0 bases from V and 3 bases from J; junction bases left unmatched: 8. For the CDR3, the DNA is TGCGCCAGCAGCCAAGATCTAAGAGGACTAGCGGGAGACTACGAGCAGTACTTC. It translates to CASSQDLRGLAGDYEQYF.